These 30 T cell receptor beta chains were sequenced from one sample in a study of blood T cells in healthy people across ages. A J-beta primer mix and a sample-barcoded 5' primer were used in a second PCR of roughly 6 to 11 cycles. TCRdb itself ran the 5' RACE reads through MiXCR, one entry per CDR3 protein. The sample shows about 700,000 distinct CDR3 sequences, roughly 30% of them seen only once. The source material was blood. The receptors were sampled from a woman aged 80 or over in good health.

CDR3 nucleotide sequence: TGTGCCAGCAGCTTAGAAGGGCTCGACGAGCAGTACTTC. Translation gives CASSLEGLDEQYF. The chain couples TRBV7-9 to TRBJ2-7; D not certain. The germline V gene encodes CDR1 SEHNR and CDR2 FQNEAQ (reference sequence). CDR3 length: 13 amino acids. V lost 1 base to trimming and J lost 5 bases, with 9 bases between them. Looking up the rest from reference TRBV7-9 and TRBJ2-7 gives the full variable domain: DTGVSQNPRHKITKRGQNVTFRCDPISEHNRLYWYRQTLGQGPEFLTYFQNEAQLEKSRLLSDRFSAERPKGSFSTLEIQRTEQGDSAMYLCASSLEGLDEQYFGPGTRLTVT.

The V gene is TRBV4-1, the J gene TRBJ1-5; D uncertain. The CDR3 runs 17 residues. Deletions cut 3 bases from V and 4 bases from J, with 19 bases between. CDR1 and CDR2 from the germline V gene are MGHRA and YSYEKL. CDR3: CASSQLPRVRRNQPQHF. The DNA for the CDR3 is TGCGCCAGCAGCCAGCTACCGAGGGTACGAAGGAATCAGCCCCAGCATTTT.

This clonotype was detected a few times. The chain uses TRBV6-5 and TRBJ2-7; 11 positions match TRBD1. The J call is doubtful: the DNA matches TRBJ2-5 better. Per the germline V gene, CDR1 is MNHEY and CDR2 is SVGAGI. This CDR3 has 14 residues. The DNA of the CDR3 is TGTGCCAGCAGTTTCCGGGACAGGGGGAAGACCCAGTACTTC. Amino acids: CASSFRDRGKTQYF.

There are a few counts of this clonotype. The chain links TRBV2 to TRBJ2-7, with 12 bases identical to TRBD2. V shed 7 bases and J 5 bases; nucleotides not matched to a gene: 6. The CDR3 consists of 14 residues. CDR1 is SNHLY, CDR2 FYNNEI, per germline. The CDR3 DNA reads TGTGCCAGCAAGGCTAGCGGGGGGGCGGACGAGCAGTACTTC. The encoded protein is CASKASGGADEQYF.

This clonotype has only a few counts. The chain carries TRBV4-3 and TRBJ1-2, with D perhaps TRBD1 (5 bases). Trimming removed 1 base at V and 3 bases at J, with 9 bases between. The CDR3 covers 14 residues. Germline CDR1 LGHNA, CDR2 YSLEER. The CDR3 reads CASSQAGGDYGYTF. CDR3 in DNA: TGCGCCAGCAGCCAAGCGGGGGGAGACTATGGCTACACCTTC.

The CDR3 bases are TGTGCCAGCAGCTTAGGGGACCGAGAGACCCAGTACTTC. Its protein product is CASSLGDRETQYF. This chain uses TRBV7-2 with TRBJ2-5; D tentatively fits TRBD1 or TRBD2 (5 bases each). V lost 1 base and J 4 bases, leaving 7 bases between the germline ends. The CDR3 length is 13 residues. Per germline, CDR1 SGHTA and CDR2 FQGNSA.

This clonotype was seen more than once but under ten times. With a much larger clone just one base away, this may be a read error. CDR3 region: CASSQWRDNDGQYF. In DNA form, the CDR3 reads TGTGCCAGCAGCCAGTGGCGGGACAACGACGGGCAGTACTTC. The chain recombines TRBV3-1 with TRBJ2-5; D tentatively fits TRBD1 or TRBD2 (6 bases each). Germline CDR1 reads LGHDT; CDR2 reads YNNKEL (reference sequence). Deletions cut 3 bases from V and 11 bases from J, with 19 bases between. CDR3 length equals 14 residues.

This clonotype was picked up many times. Possible read error: a much larger clone is one base away. The genes are TRBV5-6 and TRBJ2-7, with D possibly matching TRBD1 (7 bases). V was pared by 4 bases and J by 3 bases, with 14 bases between. Per germline, CDR1 SGHDT and CDR2 YYEEEE. The CDR3 extends over 14 amino acids. CDR3 protein: CASSGSQGGYEQYF. The CDR3 DNA reads as TGTGCCAGCAGCGGATCGCAGGGGGGCTACGAGCAGTACTTC.

This clonotype was found many times. V usage is TRBV5-1 and J usage is TRBJ2-3, with a tentative D call TRBD2 (5 bases). The V and J ends lost 0 bases and 0 bases respectively, with 11 bases between them. Germline-derived CDR1 and CDR2 are SGHRS and YFSETQ. The length of the CDR3 is 16 residues. The CDR3 sequence is CASSLVRVGSTDTQYF. CDR3 nucleotide sequence: TGCGCCAGCAGCTTGGTGCGGGTGGGGAGCACAGATACGCAGTATTTT.

The rearrangement links TRBV12-3 or TRBV12-4 to TRBJ1-2, with TRBD1 matching 7 bases. V gave up 6 bases and J gave up 8 bases; unmatched junction bases: 6. There are 12 residues in the CDR3. CDR3 bases: TGTGCCAGCAGGGAAGGGGGCGCCGGCTACACCTTC. Translating it yields CASREGGAGYTF.

This clonotype has just a few counts. The genes are TRBV29-1 and TRBJ2-7; D remains ambiguous. The germline CDR1 and CDR2 sequences are SQVTM and ANQGSEA. CDR3 length: 13 residues. Between the trimmed V and J ends, which lost 2 bases and 0 bases, there was a span of 8 bases. The chain's CDR3 is CSVEQRSSYEQYF. CDR3 DNA sequence: TGCAGCGTTGAACAAAGGAGCTCCTACGAGCAGTACTTC.

J is TRBJ2-3 and V is TRBV12-3 or TRBV12-4; 7 bases agree with TRBD1. The CDR3 loop spans 16 amino acids. V shed 2 bases and J 4 bases; nucleotides not matched to a gene: 9. This chain's CDR3 is CASSLSDRVGADTQYF. The DNA for the CDR3 is TGTGCCAGCAGTTTATCAGACAGGGTGGGGGCAGATACGCAGTATTTT.

The chain is built from TRBV4-2 and TRBJ2-5, with 9 nucleotides matching TRBD2. The junction had 3 bases not matched to a gene; V was cut back by 1 base and J by 0 bases. The V gene's germline CDR1 is LGHNA and CDR2 YNFKEQ. CDR3 size: 16 residues. The CDR3 DNA follows: TGTGCCAGCAGCCAAGCAGCTAGCGGGAACCAAGAGACCCAGTACTTC. The encoded protein is CASSQAASGNQETQYF.

For this clonotype: One base away lies a much larger clone, so this may be a sequencing read error. The chain links TRBV3-1 to TRBJ2-1; D is perhaps TRBD1 (5 bases). There are 15 residues in the CDR3. Looked up from germline, CDR1 is LGHDT and CDR2 is YNNKEL (reference sequence). As DNA, the CDR3 is TGTGCCAGCAGCCAAGAACCTAACAGGTACAATGAGCTGTTCTTC. Protein product: CASSQEPNRYNELFF.

J is TRBJ2-3 and V is TRBV27; D ambiguous. The CDR3 spans 15 residues. Germline values: CDR1 MNHEY, CDR2 SMNVEV (reference sequence). Between the trimmed V and J ends, which lost 1 base and 6 bases, there was a span of 14 bases. CDR3 amino acids: CASSLLRPPRDTQYF. The CDR3 nucleotides are TGTGCCAGCAGTTTATTGAGACCCCCCCGGGATACGCAGTATTTT.

The chain couples TRBV4-1 to TRBJ2-7; D is perhaps TRBD1 or TRBD2 (6 bases each). The CDR3 contains 15 residues. With 3 bases removed from V and 1 base from J, the gap between germline ends came to 13 bases. The germline V gene encodes CDR1 MGHRA and CDR2 YSYEKL. CDR3 loop: CASSQGGQLSYEQYF. DNA of the CDR3: TGCGCCAGCAGCCAGGGGGGCCAGCTTTCCTACGAGCAGTACTTC.

The sample holds many counts of this clonotype. A much bigger clone sits one base away, suggesting this may be a read error. The chain is built from TRBV4-2 and TRBJ2-3; D remains ambiguous. The CDR3 extends over 13 amino acids. Germline V lookup: CDR1 LGHNA, CDR2 YNFKEQ. The V end lost 4 bases, the J end lost 7 bases, and 12 bases lay between the germline ends. CDR3 sequence: CASSLTPRNTQYF. The CDR3 DNA is TGTGCCAGCAGCCTCACCCCCCGCAATACGCAGTATTTT.

This clonotype was detected ten times or more. This chain connects TRBV5-1 to TRBJ2-7; 10 nucleotides align to TRBD1. Losses at the gene ends were 3 bases for V and 2 bases for J; bases not matched to a gene: 5. Per germline, CDR1 SGHRS and CDR2 YFSETQ. This CDR3 region has 15 residues. The DNA of the CDR3 is TGCGCCAGCAGCTGGACAGGGGGGAAAGCCTACGAGCAGTACTTC. This codes for CASSWTGGKAYEQYF.

The V gene is TRBV7-2, the J gene TRBJ2-2; 10 bases line up with TRBD1. The CDR3 loop spans 15 amino acids. Germline V lookup: CDR1 SGHTA, CDR2 FQGNSA. After removal of 4 bases from V and 9 bases from J, the junction contained 8 bases not matched to a gene. Written as DNA, the CDR3 is TGTGCCAGCAGCTCGACAGGGGGCGAAGCCAGGGAGCTGTTTTTT. This translates into CASSSTGGEARELFF.

This clonotype has just a few counts. Since a much larger clone is just one base distant, this may be a read error. This chain connects TRBV7-2 to TRBJ2-5; 7 bases agree with TRBD1. Trimming removed 4 bases from V and 11 bases from J; junction bases left unmatched: 13. Germline V CDR1 and CDR2: SGHTA, FQGNSA. The CDR3 is 14 amino acids. CDR3 sequence: CASSSRTGYNEQYF. CDR3 nucleotides: TGTGCCAGCAGCTCCAGGACAGGCTACAATGAGCAGTACTTC. Full variable domain (rest looked up from reference TRBV7-2 and TRBJ2-5): GAGVSQSPSNKVTEKGKDVELRCDPISGHTALYWYRQSLGQGLEFLIYFQGNSAPDKSGLPSDRFSAERTGGSVSTLTIQRTQQEDSAVYLCASSSRTGYNEQYFGPGTRLLVL.

The chain uses TRBV18 and TRBJ1-1; the match to TRBD1 covers 8 bases. The germline CDR1 and CDR2 sequences are KGHSH and LQKENI. The CDR3 is 13 amino acids. V lost 5 bases to trimming and J lost 4 bases; unmatched junction nucleotides: 3. Here the CDR3 DNA reads TGTGCCAGCTCAAGAGGGACAGGCACTGAAGCTTTCTTT. Translation gives CASSRGTGTEAFF.

This clonotype was found a few times. A much larger clone lies one base from this, so it may be a read error. The rearrangement links TRBV6-2 or TRBV6-3 to TRBJ2-4; 7 bases line up with TRBD1. The assigned J gene may be wrong: the sequence end matches TRBJ2-7 better. CDR1 MNHEY and CDR2 SVGEGT come from the germline V gene. The length of the CDR3 is 14 residues. CDR3 nucleotides: TGTGCCAGCAGGTACTTGACAGGGAGTAACGAGCAGTACTTC. It codes for CASRYLTGSNEQYF.

As regards this clonotype: Being one base from a much bigger clone, this may be a read error. Here the CDR3 DNA reads TGTACCAGCAACTCCCCTCTGTTCGACGAGCAGTACTTC. It translates to CTSNSPLFDEQYF. The rearrangement joins TRBV2 to TRBJ2-5; D is unresolved. The J call may not be correct, given that the DNA end is closer to TRBJ2-7. This CDR3 is built from 13 residues. Germline V CDR1 and CDR2: SNHLY, FYNNEI.

Ten or more counts support this clonotype. J is TRBJ2-7 and V is TRBV7-2; unclear D gene. Looked up from germline, CDR1 is SGHTA and CDR2 is FQGNSA. V was cut by 5 bases and J by 0 bases, with 5 bases left in between. The CDR3 is 12 amino acids. The CDR3 spells CASSPSSYEQYF. The CDR3 DNA follows: TGTGCCAGCAGCCCCAGCTCCTACGAGCAGTACTTC.

In this sample, this clonotype turned up a few times. The chain links TRBV24-1 to TRBJ1-2; perhaps TRBD1 as D (5 bases). Trimming left V 5 bases short and J 6 bases short, with 15 bases between. This CDR3 has 14 amino acids. Germline CDR1 KGHDR, CDR2 SFDVKD. CDR3 coding DNA: TGTGCCACCAGTGCCTCTCACGGGGGGGATGGCTACACCTTC. Translated: CATSASHGGDGYTF.

The rearrangement links TRBV7-6 to TRBJ2-1; 8 bases map to TRBD1. V gave up 5 bases and J gave up 3 bases; unmatched junction bases: 6. This CDR3 has 15 residues. CDR1 is SGHVS, CDR2 FNYEAQ, per germline. CDR3 bases: TGTGCCAGCAGCCCGCACGGACAGGGCTACAATGAGCAGTTCTTC. Translation gives CASSPHGQGYNEQFF.

J is TRBJ1-1 and V is TRBV20-1; D is unclear. Germline V CDR1 and CDR2: DFQATT, SNEGSKA (reference sequence). Trimming cost V 0 bases and J 1 base, with 12 bases left between them. The CDR3 extends over 15 amino acids. CDR3 loop: CSARDPRGANTEAFF. CDR3 DNA: TGCAGTGCTAGAGACCCGAGAGGAGCGAACACTGAAGCTTTCTTT.

This clonotype came up a few times. Being one base from a much bigger clone, this may be a read error. The genes are TRBV7-2 and TRBJ2-1, with 8 bases matching TRBD1. The J segment lost 8 bases and the V segment lost 4 bases, leaving 7 bases of the junction unmatched. The CDR3 is made up of 14 amino acids. Germline V gene data show CDR1 as SGHTA and CDR2 as FQGNSA. In DNA form, the CDR3 reads TGTGCCAGCAGCTGCAGGGGGCGCATCGATGAGCAGTTCTTC. It encodes CASSCRGRIDEQFF.

J is TRBJ2-3 and V is TRBV30; possibly TRBD1 for D (6 bases). V dropped 5 bases and J dropped 4 bases, with 13 bases sitting between them. Germline CDR1 and CDR2: GTSNPN and SVGIG (reference sequence). There are 13 residues in the CDR3. This CDR3 is CAWGDGGPDTQYF. The CDR3 nucleotides are TGTGCCTGGGGCGATGGGGGCCCAGATACGCAGTATTTT.

As concerns this clonotype: A much larger clone lies one base from this, so it may be a read error. The rearrangement links TRBV6-1 to TRBJ1-1; tentative D call: TRBD1 (5 bases). CDR3 size: 12 residues. The germline V gene has CDR1 MNHNS and CDR2 SASEGT. CDR3 amino acids: CASRALGGEALF. The CDR3 DNA follows: TGTGCCAGCAGAGCTCTGGGGGGTGAAGCTTTATTT.